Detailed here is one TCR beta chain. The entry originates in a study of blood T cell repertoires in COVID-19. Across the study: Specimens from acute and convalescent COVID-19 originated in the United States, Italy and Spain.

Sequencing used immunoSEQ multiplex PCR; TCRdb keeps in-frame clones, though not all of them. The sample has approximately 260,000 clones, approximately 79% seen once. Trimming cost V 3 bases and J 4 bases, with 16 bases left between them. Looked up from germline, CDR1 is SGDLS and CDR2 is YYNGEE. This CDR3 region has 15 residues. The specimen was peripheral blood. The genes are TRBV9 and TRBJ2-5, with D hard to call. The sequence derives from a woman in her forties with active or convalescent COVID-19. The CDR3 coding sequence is TGTGCCAGCAGCGATTCCATCGTAACCGGAGAGACCCAGTACTTC. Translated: CASSDSIVTGETQYF.